This T cell receptor (beta chain) is from a study of graft-versus-host responses after intestinal transplantation. Using immunoSEQ multiplex PCR, the repertoire was profiled, and TCRdb retains in-frame clones only, with some absent. Seen here are approximately 20,000 clones, roughly 89% observed once, and the top ten hold under 6.5%. J gave up 6 bases and V 7 bases, and 3 bases lay outside the gene matches. Germline V gene lookup returns CDR1 MNHEY and CDR2 SMNVEV (reference sequence). The CDR3 has 14 residues. The TCR comes from a human patient who received an intestinal transplant, so some T cells may come from the graft donor. The sample consisted of PBMCs, taken roughly 65 days after intestinal transplantation. This chain links TRBV27 with TRBJ2-2; TRBD2 aligns across 12 bases. CDR3 DNA sequence: TGTGCCAGCAAGGGACTAGCGGGCGCCGGGGAGCTGTTTTTT. Encoded protein: CASKGLAGAGELFF.